This T cell receptor beta chain was captured in a study of T cell changes during pregnancy in multiple sclerosis (dated by TCRdb to 2018 to 2020). At the level of the whole study: Changes in the T cell repertoire over the course of pregnancy were examined in this study in women with multiple sclerosis.

Library construction relied on the immunoSEQ multiplex PCR assay. TCRdb obtained this table from immuneACCESS and retained in-frame rearrangements with V and J assigned. These tables miss some clones; where compared with another copy, unresolved V genes account for less than half of the shortfall, and the remainder is unexplained. In this sample the table shows tens of thousands of clones, 94% of which occur a single time. The ten largest clonotypes hold about 0.4% of the sample. Regarding this clone: The antigen it recognizes is unknown. No much larger clone is present one base from it, and per-base qualities are unavailable.

From a lookup of the germline V gene, CDR1 and CDR2 are SNHLY and FYNNEI. Germline trimming: 11 bases from V, 10 bases from J; junction bases outside gene matches: 12. The CDR3 spans 13 residues, from the cysteine through the phenylalanine. Only the CDR3 DNA stays, 39 bases, in frame from base 1. The rearranged chain carries TRBV2 and TRBJ2-1; TRBD2 agrees with 9 junctional bases. The source was CD4+ T cells from peripheral blood mononuclear cells, collected in the second trimester of pregnancy. The receptor was derived from a female donor with multiple sclerosis, enrolled in a pregnancy study. The CDR3 sequence is CALRGTAGGEQFF. In nucleotide form, the sequence is TGTGCCCTCCGGGGGACTGCGGGGGGGGAGCAGTTCTTC.